Here is one T cell receptor (beta chain) with its context. The antigen is undetermined. J was trimmed by 9 bases and V by 6 bases; bases with no gene match: 9. Germline loops: CDR1 DFQATT, CDR2 SNEGSKA (reference sequence). The length of the CDR3 is 14 residues. TCR beta CDR3 sequences were amplified from RNA transcripts. Carried out on the TCR CDR3, a first-round RT-PCR used the HTBI primer set. MiXCR, run by TCRdb on the multiplex PCR reads, gives a single entry per CDR3 protein. The data hold approximately 300,000 distinct CDR3 sequences, with 16% observed a single time. Patients aged 18 to 65 had newly diagnosed hyperthyroidism that had lasted under 2 months. Lactation, pregnancy, other autoimmune disease or uncontrolled infection excluded patients. Using around 10 ml of fresh peripheral blood, PBMCs were prepared. The sample originates from a study of T cells in Graves' hyperthyroidism and ophthalmopathy. Study observations and caveats: Ophthalmopathy was separated from stable hyperthyroidism by a 13 V-J model.

The receptor's source is a man aged 30-40 years with Graves' hyperthyroidism. What was sequenced was blood. This rearrangement joins TRBV20-1 to TRBJ1-6; TRBD1 matches 9 bases. The CDR3 region is CSASRDRESSPLHF. The DNA of the CDR3 is TGCAGTGCGAGCCGGGACAGGGAGTCTTCACCCCTCCACTTT.